This TCR beta chain originates from a study of blood T cells in healthy people across ages. Germline CDR1 and CDR2: MDHEN and SYDVKM. The CDR3 spans 15 residues. V was cut by 7 bases and J by 2 bases, with 17 bases left in between. The authors ran a second PCR of about 7 to 11 cycles using a sample-barcoded 5' primer and a J-beta primer mix. Each CDR3 protein is one row after TCRdb ran MiXCR on the 5' RACE reads. The sample lists over a million distinct CDR3 sequences, approximately 42% occurring once. Notes on the study in general: Total diversity from one million sequenced T cells was likely underestimated.

Concerning this clonotype: The target antigen is unknown.

The sequence derives from a woman under 30 in good health. J is TRBJ1-1 and V is TRBV28; TRBD1 is a possible D gene (6 bases). The sequenced sample consisted of blood. CDR3 coding DNA: TGTGCCAGCACAATCGGGGGCGAGAGAAACACTGAAGCTTTCTTT. This gives the protein CASTIGGERNTEAFF.